These 15 T cell receptor beta chains originate from one sample sequenced in a study of T cell responses to AZD1222 COVID-19 vaccine. Profiling relied on immunoSEQ multiplex PCR, and the TCRdb table lists in-frame clones only, not all of them. The sample lists some 100,000 clones; just under 90% were seen once. Specimen: peripheral blood, collected on day 0 of AZD1222 vaccination. These receptors all come from an adult in good health.

The V and J genes are TRBV6-5 and TRBJ2-1; 8 bases line up with TRBD2. The germline CDR1 and CDR2 sequences are MNHEY and SVGAGI. CDR3 size: 15 residues. The J segment lost 6 bases and the V segment lost 6 bases, leaving 10 bases of the junction unmatched. The CDR3 DNA is TGTGCCAGCAGGATAGTAGCGGGGCCCGTCAATGAGCAGTTCTTC. Translating it yields CASRIVAGPVNEQFF.

This clone was seen a few times. The chain carries TRBV2 and TRBJ2-7, with D possibly matching TRBD2 (6 bases). Looked up from germline, CDR1 is SNHLY and CDR2 is FYNNEI. Trimming took 4 bases from V and 3 from J, leaving 10 bases between them. CDR3 length: 13 residues. The DNA for the CDR3 is TGTGCCAGCAGTGTTGGGGGAGGCTACGAGCAGTACTTC. This sequence encodes CASSVGGGYEQYF.

This clone was seen once. This chain uses TRBV3-1 (or the pseudogene TRBV3-2) with TRBJ2-3, with D maybe TRBD2 (6 bases). CDR3 length: 15 residues. V was pared by 5 bases and J by 0 bases, with 12 bases between. Germline CDR1 is LGHDT and CDR2 is YNNKEL (reference sequence). The CDR3 DNA sequence: TGTGCCAGCAGCTTGAGGCTAGCGAGCACAGATACGCAGTATTTT. This sequence encodes CASSLRLASTDTQYF.

The J gene is TRBJ2-2, the V gene TRBV3-1 (or the pseudogene TRBV3-2); 7 nucleotides align to TRBD1. Germline V gene sequence: CDR1 LGHDT, CDR2 YNNKEL (reference sequence). This CDR3 contains 14 residues. V gave up 4 bases and J gave up 6 bases; unmatched junction bases: 5. Written as DNA, the CDR3 is TGTGCCAGCAGCCCTACGACAGGGCCCGGGGAGCTGTTTTTT. This gives the protein CASSPTTGPGELFF.

This clone was seen more than once but under ten times. The rearrangement uses TRBV6-2 or TRBV6-3 and TRBJ2-3; TRBD2 aligns across 10 bases. Germline values: CDR1 MNHEY, CDR2 SVGEGT. V lost 2 bases to trimming and J lost 5 bases; unmatched junction nucleotides: 10. This CDR3 spans 17 amino acids. DNA for the CDR3: TGTGCCAGCAGTTACGGCTTGCCTAGCGGGAGTCAAGATACGCAGTATTTT. As protein: CASSYGLPSGSQDTQYF.

This chain links TRBV7-2 with TRBJ1-2; D not resolved. The CDR3 loop spans 14 amino acids. Germline V gene data show CDR1 as SGHTA and CDR2 as FQGNSA. Trimming took off 0 bases at V and 3 bases at J, with 8 bases between the two ends. CDR3 in DNA: TGTGCCAGCAGCTTAGCCACAGCTGACTATGGCTACACCTTC. Amino acid sequence: CASSLATADYGYTF.

Worth noting for this clone: The identical CDR3 is also encoded by other nucleotide sequences in the sample. V usage is TRBV7-2 and J usage is TRBJ2-2; the D call may be TRBD1 or TRBD2 (5 bases each). The CDR3 totals 15 residues. CDR1 and CDR2 (germline): SGHTA, FQGNSA. The V end lost 1 base, the J end lost 4 bases, and 10 bases lay between the germline ends. The CDR3 sequence: CASSLEWGITGELFF. In nucleotides, the CDR3 is TGTGCCAGCAGCTTAGAATGGGGGATCACCGGGGAGCTGTTTTTT.

The V and J genes are TRBV28 and TRBJ1-1, with 11 bases aligning to TRBD1. J was trimmed by 5 bases and V by 2 bases; bases with no gene match: 4. Germline values: CDR1 MDHEN, CDR2 SYDVKM. This CDR3 comprises 15 residues. CDR3 protein: CASSLPDRGRTEAFF. Here the CDR3 DNA reads TGTGCCAGCAGTTTACCGGACAGGGGGCGTACTGAAGCTTTCTTT.

This clone was counted a single time. This sequence joins TRBV29-1 and TRBJ2-3; D unresolved. The V gene's germline CDR1 is SQVTM and CDR2 ANQGSEA. The CDR3 spans 12 residues. With 7 bases removed from V and 6 bases from J, the gap between germline ends came to 14 bases. As DNA, the CDR3 is TGCAGCGCCTTCGGCCTTTCCGATACGCAGTATTTT. Its protein is CSAFGLSDTQYF.

The V call is TRBV19, the J call TRBJ2-7, with TRBD2 matching 9 bases. Germline assignment: CDR1 LNHDA and CDR2 SQIVND (reference sequence). The trim removed 10 bases at V and 4 bases at J, leaving 29 bases unmatched. The CDR3 length is 20 residues. The CDR3 DNA reads TGTGCCACCAGCCCCCCTCGTGCCCTAGCGGGGAGAACCCTCCCTTACGAGCAGTACTTC. Translation: CATSPPRALAGRTLPYEQYF.

The chain is built from TRBV7-2 and TRBJ2-3; perhaps TRBD2 as D (5 bases). V gave up 4 bases and J gave up 8 bases, with 13 bases separating them. The CDR3 contains 13 residues. Germline V lookup: CDR1 SGHTA, CDR2 FQGNSA. The CDR3 sequence is CASSSDLAGTQYF. DNA of the CDR3: TGTGCCAGCAGCTCGGACCTCGCGGGTACGCAGTATTTT.

This sequence joins TRBV7-8 and TRBJ2-7; weak D call: TRBD1 (8 bases). Trimming pared 2 bases from V and 3 bases from J, leaving 14 bases between. CDR1 is SGHVS, CDR2 FQNEAQ, per germline. This CDR3 has 15 residues. The CDR3 DNA is TGTGCCAGCAGCTTAACCACAGGGGGGGTCTACGAGCAGTACTTC. Protein sequence: CASSLTTGGVYEQYF.

CDR3 residues: CASTQGAGGYTF. CDR3 nucleotide sequence: TGTGCCAGCACCCAGGGGGCAGGTGGCTACACCTTC. The chain recombines TRBV6-5 with TRBJ1-2; 8 bases align to TRBD1. Germline loops: CDR1 MNHEY, CDR2 SVGAGI. The CDR3 runs 12 residues. Unmatched junction bases numbered 5, after V lost 7 bases and J lost 7 bases.

DNA for the CDR3: TGTGCCAGCAGTTTTGCGGGGACGGCGGAGGGTTCACCCCTCCACTTT. Translation: CASSFAGTAEGSPLHF. The V gene is TRBV28, the J gene TRBJ1-6, with D maybe TRBD1 (5 bases). Per the germline V gene, CDR1 is MDHEN and CDR2 is SYDVKM. There are 16 residues in the CDR3. The V end was cut by 3 bases, the J end by 9 bases, with 18 bases between.

The V and J genes are TRBV5-5 and TRBJ2-3; TRBD1 matches at 9 bases. Germline loops: CDR1 SGHKS, CDR2 YYEKEE (reference sequence). The CDR3 loop spans 18 amino acids. Trimming removed 3 bases from V and 4 bases from J; junction bases left unmatched: 15. The CDR3 loop is CASSSYHRDRVVADTQYF. CDR3 DNA sequence: TGTGCCAGCAGCTCCTACCACCGGGACAGGGTCGTAGCAGATACGCAGTATTTT.